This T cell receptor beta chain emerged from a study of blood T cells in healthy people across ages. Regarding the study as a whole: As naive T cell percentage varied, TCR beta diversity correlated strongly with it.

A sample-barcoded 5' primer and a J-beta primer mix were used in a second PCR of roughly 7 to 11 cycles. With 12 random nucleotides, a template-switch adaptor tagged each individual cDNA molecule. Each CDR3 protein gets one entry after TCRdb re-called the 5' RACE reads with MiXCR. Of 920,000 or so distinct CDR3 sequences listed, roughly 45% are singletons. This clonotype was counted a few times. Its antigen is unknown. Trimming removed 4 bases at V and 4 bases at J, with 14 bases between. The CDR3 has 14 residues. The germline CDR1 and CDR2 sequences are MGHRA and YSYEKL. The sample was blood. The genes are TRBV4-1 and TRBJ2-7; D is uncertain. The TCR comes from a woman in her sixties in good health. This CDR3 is CASSPPDGYYEQYF. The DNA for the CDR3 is TGCGCCAGCAGCCCACCGGACGGCTATTACGAGCAGTACTTC.